The present T cell receptor beta chain was sequenced within a study of Graves' ophthalmopathy and Graves' hyperthyroidism. Study findings and constraints: Ophthalmopathy progression cases were predicted by the model with approximately 71% sensitivity and 72.22% specificity.

Disease in donors with ophthalmopathy had moderate-to-severe activity, CAS ≥3, NOSPECS ≥4 and under 3 months' duration. Other autoimmune disease, uncontrolled infection, pregnancy and lactation led to exclusion. Clinicians diagnosed using symptoms, serum thyroxine, TRAb, thyroid ultrasound and orbital computed tomography. The CDR3 contains 15 residues. Germline CDR1 is KGHDR and CDR2 is SFDVKD. As the template, RNA transcripts were used to amplify TCR beta CDR3 regions. First-round RT-PCR with HTBI primers preceded a second-round multiplex PCR. TCRdb recomputed calls from the multiplex PCR reads with MiXCR, one row per CDR3 protein. Among around 660,000 distinct CDR3 sequences listed, about two fifths were seen once. In the case of this clonotype: Its antigen is undetermined. At one end the junction does not follow the germline gene, possibly because of a read error.

This receptor was identified in an adult man with Graves' ophthalmopathy. The source material was peripheral blood. The gene calls are TRBV24-1 and TRBJ2-5; 7 positions agree with TRBD1. The CDR3 here is CATSPGTELQGTQYF. CDR3 sequence (DNA): TGTGCCACCAGTCCCGGGACAGAACTCCAAGGGACCCAATACTTC.